The 4 T cell receptor beta chains presented below share a single source sample, sequenced in a study of neurological immune-mediated disorders. TCRdb analysed the 5' RACE reads with MiXCR anew, one entry per CDR3 protein. The sample has roughly 18,000 distinct CDR3 sequences, over 25% seen once. The specimen was PBMCs. The receptors stem from a man in his fifties or sixties with HTLV-1-associated myelopathy (HAM/TSP).

The CDR3 DNA reads TGTGCCAGCAGCGTAGGAGCGGATAACACTGAAGCTTTCTTT. This encodes CASSVGADNTEAFF. This chain connects TRBV9 to TRBJ1-1, with unresolved D. CDR1 is SGDLS, CDR2 YYNGEE, per germline. Trimming took off 0 bases at V and 2 bases at J, with 8 bases between the two ends. The CDR3 is 14 amino acids.

V and J are TRBV5-1 and TRBJ2-7, with 7 bases aligning to TRBD1. The CDR3 loop spans 16 amino acids. V shed 0 bases and J 0 bases; nucleotides not matched to a gene: 6. In germline, CDR1 is SGHRS, CDR2 YFSETQ. The CDR3 sequence is CASSLVDGTDSYEQYF. For the CDR3, the DNA is TGCGCCAGCAGCTTGGTAGATGGGACAGACTCCTACGAGCAGTACTTC.

This clonotype was counted only a few times. V and J are TRBV7-2 and TRBJ2-2, with D unresolved. This CDR3 spans 15 amino acids. The V and J ends lost 6 bases and 4 bases respectively, with 15 bases between them. CDR1 and CDR2 (germline): SGHTA, FQGNSA. CDR3 residues: CASRSRVSVTGELFF. In DNA, the CDR3 is TGTGCCAGCAGGTCCCGGGTGTCAGTCACCGGGGAGCTGTTTTTT.

In its sample, this clonotype was seen a few times. The chain joins TRBV20-1 to TRBJ1-2; D is ambiguous. CDR1 DFQATT and CDR2 SNEGSKA come from the germline V gene (reference sequence). Trimming took off 3 bases at V and 2 bases at J, with 10 bases between the two ends. The CDR3 covers 13 residues. The CDR3 here is CSASSSGNYGYTF. The CDR3 nucleotides read TGCAGTGCTAGCTCTAGCGGGAACTATGGCTACACCTTC.